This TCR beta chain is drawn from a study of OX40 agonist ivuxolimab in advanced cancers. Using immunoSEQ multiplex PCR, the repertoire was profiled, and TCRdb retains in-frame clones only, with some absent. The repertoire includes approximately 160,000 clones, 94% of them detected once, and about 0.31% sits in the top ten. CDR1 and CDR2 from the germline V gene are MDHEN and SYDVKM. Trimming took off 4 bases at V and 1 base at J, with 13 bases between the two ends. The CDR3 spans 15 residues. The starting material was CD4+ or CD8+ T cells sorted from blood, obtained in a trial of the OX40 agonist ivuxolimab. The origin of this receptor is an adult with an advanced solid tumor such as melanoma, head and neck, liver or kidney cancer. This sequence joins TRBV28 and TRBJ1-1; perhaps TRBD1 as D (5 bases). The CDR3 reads CASSWGSQGNTEAFF. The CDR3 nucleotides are TGTGCCAGCAGTTGGGGGTCCCAGGGGAACACTGAAGCTTTCTTT.